Sequencing of this T cell receptor (beta chain) was carried out in a study of cytomegalovirus exposure and HLA in healthy donors. Across the study: T cells numbering 150 million to 200 million yielded some 100 million unique TCR beta sequences in an earlier analysis.

With regard to this clone: Other DNA sequences in this sample translate to the same CDR3.

13 Jbeta primers and 60 Vbeta primers were used for the PCR. The method was immunoSEQ multiplex PCR; TCRdb's version includes in-frame clones alone and lacks a portion of them. This sample's table has roughly 140,000 clones. The V gene's germline CDR1 is MNHEY and CDR2 SVGAGI. The CDR3 covers 14 residues. V was shortened by 0 bases and J by 6 bases, with 10 bases between the two germline ends. The sequenced sample consisted of PBMCs. The V and J genes are TRBV6-5 and TRBJ2-3, with a tentative D call TRBD2 (5 bases). The receptor was derived from a man aged 40-49 years in good health and CMV-seronegative. CDR3 sequence reads: CASSYSSAGDTQYF. CDR3 sequence (DNA): TGTGCCAGCAGTTACTCGTCGGCGGGCGATACGCAGTATTTT.